The 30 T cell receptor beta chains below were found in one sample sequenced in a study of shared clonotypes between healthy human individuals. Terminally differentiated effector memory CD45RA+ cells were left out of the naive CD8 fraction, which was CD45RO-negative and positively selected for CCR7. Clones were sequenced by immunoSEQ multiplex PCR, and TCRdb holds only the in-frame ones, with some missing. The table includes more than 2 million clones, approximately 92% detected once. The sample was naive CD8+ T cells from PBMCs. The receptors here all came from a man aged 18 to 30 in good health. Some clones in this sample may be carry-over from other donors' samples.

With respect to this clone: The sample holds other DNA sequences that translate to the same CDR3. The gene calls are TRBV9 and TRBJ2-1; D is ambiguous. Germline lookup yields CDR1 SGDLS and CDR2 YYNGEE. Trimming shortened V by 0 bases and J by 2 bases, and 6 bases separated the two germline ends. This CDR3 region has 14 residues. The CDR3 here is CASSVGPAYNEQFF. Written as DNA, the CDR3 is TGTGCCAGCAGCGTAGGGCCAGCCTACAATGAGCAGTTCTTC.

As for this clone: This sample includes further DNA sequences coding for the same CDR3. The chain couples TRBV7-9 to TRBJ1-1; D uncertain. CDR1 and CDR2 from the germline V gene are SEHNR and FQNEAQ (reference sequence). With 5 bases removed from V and 6 bases from J, the gap between germline ends came to 10 bases. CDR3 length: 12 residues. The CDR3 bases are TGTGCCAGCAGCCTGGGAGGCGCTGAAGCTTTCTTT. Residues: CASSLGGAEAFF.

The chain uses TRBV25-1 and TRBJ1-1; D is possibly TRBD1 (5 bases). V was clipped by 5 bases and J by 4 bases, with 14 bases between them. Per the germline V gene, CDR1 is MGHDK and CDR2 is SYGVNS. The CDR3 is 14 residues long. The CDR3 sequence: CASSPPGGFTEAFF. The CDR3, as DNA: TGTGCCAGCAGTCCACCCGGGGGATTCACTGAAGCTTTCTTT.

J is TRBJ2-2 and V is TRBV9; tentatively, D is TRBD1 (5 bases). This CDR3 contains 12 residues. V lost 4 bases and J 6 bases, leaving 7 bases between the germline ends. Germline CDR1 reads SGDLS; CDR2 reads YYNGEE. The CDR3 DNA reads as TGTGCCAGCAGCAAGGGGTCCGGGGAGCTGTTTTTT. It encodes CASSKGSGELFF.

The chain is built from TRBV19 and TRBJ2-7; TRBD1 aligns across 8 bases. Germline CDR1 and CDR2: LNHDA and SQIVND (reference sequence). The CDR3 covers 13 residues. With V trimmed by 10 bases and J by 3 bases, 8 bases remained unmatched. The chain's CDR3 is CATEDRESYEQYF. CDR3 in DNA: TGTGCCACCGAGGACAGGGAGAGCTACGAGCAGTACTTC.

In regard to this clone: One end of the junction fails to match germline, which may point to a read error. The V gene is TRBV7-3, the J gene TRBJ2-7, with a weak D call TRBD2 (7 bases). From germline, CDR1 is SGHTA and CDR2 FQGTGA. This CDR3 contains 16 residues. For the CDR3, the DNA is TGTGCCAGCAGCATAACAGGTCGCGGGGGCCCCTACGAGCAGTACTTC. It encodes CASSITGRGGPYEQYF.

The table lists this clone with a count of one. The same CDR3 arises from other DNA sequences in this sample as well. The chain links TRBV9 to TRBJ2-7; either TRBD1 or TRBD2 may supply D (5 bases each). The CDR3 loop spans 14 amino acids. Germline assignment: CDR1 SGDLS and CDR2 YYNGEE. V was cut by 0 bases and J by 2 bases, with 9 bases left in between. The CDR3 DNA reads TGTGCCAGCAGCGTAGGGGGACGAACCTACGAGCAGTACTTC. Its translation is CASSVGGRTYEQYF. The whole variable domain, filled in from reference TRBV9 and TRBJ2-7, reads DSGVTQTPKHLITATGQRVTLRCSPRSGDLSVYWYQQSLDQGLQFLIQYYNGEERAKGNILERFSAQQFPDLHSELNLSSLELGDSALYFCASSVGGRTYEQYFGPGTRLTVT.

The chain uses TRBV6-6 and TRBJ2-2, with TRBD2 matching 12 bases. The junction had 1 base not matched to a gene; V was cut back by 0 bases and J by 5 bases. CDR3 length equals 16 residues. Per the germline V gene, CDR1 is MNHNY and CDR2 is SVGAGI (reference sequence). DNA for the CDR3: TGTGCCAGCAGTTACTCAACTAGCGGGAGGACCGGGGAGCTGTTTTTT. It translates to CASSYSTSGRTGELFF.

The chain carries TRBV6-4 and TRBJ2-1; TRBD2 agrees at 11 bases. The CDR3 has 15 residues. Looked up from germline, CDR1 is MRHNA and CDR2 is SNTAGT. The V and J ends lost 5 bases and 11 bases, in that order; junction bases with no gene match: 11. CDR3 sequence reads: CASSTTSGVAFKQFF. CDR3 nucleotide sequence: TGTGCCAGCAGTACGACTAGCGGGGTCGCCTTCAAGCAGTTCTTC.

This clone was detected only a few times. The V and J genes are TRBV6-6 and TRBJ1-1; D gene uncertain. The germline V and J ends were trimmed by 7 bases and 0 bases, with 6 bases remaining between them. The CDR3 consists of 12 residues. Germline V gives CDR1 MNHNY, CDR2 SVGAGI (reference sequence). The CDR3 coding sequence is TGTGCCAGCACCTTGATGAACACTGAAGCTTTCTTT. Its translation: CASTLMNTEAFF.

A few counts support this clone. Other DNA sequences in the same sample also yield this CDR3. The rearrangement joins TRBV6-5 to TRBJ1-1; tentatively, D is TRBD1 (5 bases). The CDR3 consists of 14 residues. Per germline, CDR1 MNHEY and CDR2 SVGAGI. V was trimmed by 0 bases and J by 4 bases, leaving 9 bases between them. CDR3 bases: TGTGCCAGCAGTTACTCAGGGGCGGGCACTGAAGCTTTCTTT. Translating gives CASSYSGAGTEAFF.

J is TRBJ2-7 and V is TRBV27; tentatively, D is TRBD1 (6 bases). Per the germline V gene, CDR1 is MNHEY and CDR2 is SMNVEV (reference sequence). The CDR3 consists of 16 residues. The V end was cut by 3 bases, the J end by 2 bases, with 17 bases between. The CDR3 nucleotides read TGTGCCAGCAGTTTCTCACAGGGCCTAAGAACCTACGAGCAGTACTTC. This gives the protein CASSFSQGLRTYEQYF.

The chain has TRBV7-9 and TRBJ2-1, with TRBD2 matching 13 bases. V lost 5 bases to trimming and J lost 2 bases; unmatched junction nucleotides: 6. Germline CDR1 SEHNR, CDR2 FQNEAQ (reference sequence). The CDR3 loop spans 17 amino acids. The DNA of the CDR3 is TGTGCCAGCAGCCCGTCACTAGCGGGAGGGCCCTACAATGAGCAGTTCTTC. Translation gives CASSPSLAGGPYNEQFF.

Many counts were recorded for this clone. The chain has TRBV6-1 and TRBJ2-1; 9 nucleotides match TRBD2. CDR1 MNHNS and CDR2 SASEGT come from the germline V gene. The CDR3 covers 15 residues. Trimming took 2 bases from V and 8 from J; bases not matched to a gene: 7. CDR3 sequence reads: CASSESAGGPDEQFF. In DNA, the CDR3 is TGTGCCAGCAGTGAATCGGCGGGAGGGCCCGATGAGCAGTTCTTC.

This chain uses TRBV19 with TRBJ2-7; D not certain. Trimming shortened V by 2 bases and J by 2 bases, and 10 bases separated the two germline ends. The CDR3 extends over 14 amino acids. Per the germline V gene, CDR1 is LNHDA and CDR2 is SQIVND (reference sequence). The CDR3 region has the DNA TGTGCCAGTAGTATAACCCCACTCACCTACGAGCAGTACTTC. Translating it yields CASSITPLTYEQYF. The whole variable domain, filled in from reference TRBV19 and TRBJ2-7, reads DGGITQSPKYLFRKEGQNVTLSCEQNLNHDAMYWYRQDPGQGLRLIYYSQIVNDFQKGDIAEGYSVSREKKESFPLTVTSAQKNPTAFYLCASSITPLTYEQYFGPGTRLTVT.

The chain links TRBV5-1 to TRBJ2-1; D unresolved. Deletions cut 2 bases from V and 5 bases from J, with 11 bases between. Germline-derived CDR1 and CDR2 are SGHRS and YFSETQ. The CDR3 contains 14 residues. The DNA of the CDR3 is TGCGCCAGCAGCTTAGTTTTTCAGAACAATGAGCAGTTCTTC. It encodes CASSLVFQNNEQFF. Based on the CDR3 plus reference TRBV5-1 and TRBJ2-1, the full variable domain is KAGVTQTPRYLIKTRGQQVTLSCSPISGHRSVSWYQQTPGQGLQFLFEYFSETQRNKGNFPGRFSGRQFSNSRSEMNVSTLELGDSALYLCASSLVFQNNEQFFGPGTRLTVL.

The V gene is TRBV14, the J gene TRBJ2-5, with D possibly being TRBD1 or TRBD2 (5 bases each). Trimming cost V 0 bases and J 7 bases, with 9 bases left between them. CDR3 length: 13 amino acids. The germline V gene encodes CDR1 SGHDN and CDR2 FVKESK. The CDR3 sequence: CASSQDFGATQYF. For the CDR3, the DNA is TGTGCCAGCAGCCAAGATTTCGGGGCGACCCAGTACTTC.

As for this clone: The sample contains more than one DNA sequence encoding this CDR3. This chain joins TRBV4-3 and TRBJ2-7; D possibly corresponds to TRBD2 (6 bases). Germline CDR1 is LGHNA and CDR2 is YSLEER. CDR3 length: 16 amino acids. V lost 0 bases and J lost 0, with 12 bases in between. The CDR3 DNA follows: TGCGCCAGCAGCCAAGATTGGGGAGGCCCCTCCTACGAGCAGTACTTC. Translated: CASSQDWGGPSYEQYF.

The gene calls are TRBV7-3 and TRBJ2-2, with D tentatively TRBD2 (6 bases). The V and J ends lost 1 base and 4 bases respectively, with 13 bases between them. Per germline, CDR1 SGHTA and CDR2 FQGTGA. The CDR3 consists of 16 residues. Here the CDR3 reads CASSLNSGRLTGELFF. In DNA, the CDR3 is TGTGCCAGCAGCTTAAATAGCGGCAGACTCACCGGGGAGCTGTTTTTT.

The chain recombines TRBV6-5 with TRBJ2-7; the D is unclear. The V end lost 0 bases, the J end lost 0 bases, and 12 bases lay between the germline ends. Germline values: CDR1 MNHEY, CDR2 SVGAGI. The CDR3 spans 16 residues. CDR3 region: CASSYSTGPVSYEQYF. The CDR3, as DNA: TGTGCCAGCAGTTACTCGACCGGGCCTGTCTCCTACGAGCAGTACTTC.

V and J are TRBV27 and TRBJ2-7; D tentatively reads TRBD1 or TRBD2 (5 bases each). Germline V gene sequence: CDR1 MNHEY, CDR2 SMNVEV (reference sequence). V lost 3 bases to trimming and J lost 3 bases, with 18 bases between them. The CDR3 consists of 16 residues. The CDR3 loop is CASSFSQGERDYEQYF. The CDR3 DNA sequence: TGTGCCAGCAGTTTCTCGCAAGGGGAGAGAGACTACGAGCAGTACTTC.

This rearrangement joins TRBV9 to TRBJ2-5; D might be TRBD1 (6 bases). Germline assignment: CDR1 SGDLS and CDR2 YYNGEE. V dropped 0 bases and J dropped 2 bases, with 14 bases sitting between them. There are 16 residues in the CDR3. CDR3: CASSVAKSGAQETQYF. The CDR3 DNA follows: TGTGCCAGCAGCGTAGCGAAGTCAGGGGCACAAGAGACCCAGTACTTC. The full variable domain, completed using reference TRBV9 and TRBJ2-5, is DSGVTQTPKHLITATGQRVTLRCSPRSGDLSVYWYQQSLDQGLQFLIQYYNGEERAKGNILERFSAQQFPDLHSELNLSSLELGDSALYFCASSVAKSGAQETQYFGPGTRLLVL.

This clone was observed once. This chain connects TRBV27 to TRBJ2-3; 11 bases align to TRBD2. CDR1 MNHEY and CDR2 SMNVEV come from the germline V gene (reference sequence). The V and J ends lost 5 bases and 2 bases, in that order; junction bases with no gene match: 12. The CDR3 covers 18 residues. This chain's CDR3 is CASSPPALAGGYTDTQYF. Written as DNA, the CDR3 is TGTGCCAGCAGTCCCCCGGCCCTAGCGGGAGGTTACACAGATACGCAGTATTTT.

The V gene is TRBV6-1, the J gene TRBJ2-7; a weak D match, TRBD1 (5 bases). V gave up 0 bases and J gave up 7 bases, with 16 bases separating them. The CDR3 length is 15 residues. From germline, CDR1 is MNHNS and CDR2 SASEGT. Here the CDR3 DNA reads TGTGCCAGCAGTGAAGCTAACAGGTGGGCTACGGAGCAGTACTTC. Protein sequence: CASSEANRWATEQYF.

The genes are TRBV15 and TRBJ2-7; D unresolved. Germline V gene data show CDR1 as LNHNV and CDR2 as YYDKDF (reference sequence). The CDR3 is 14 amino acids. The V end was cut by 1 base, the J end by 1 base, with 8 bases between. In nucleotides, the CDR3 is TGTGCCACCAGCAGAGTTCTTGAGTCCTACGAGCAGTACTTC. Translation gives CATSRVLESYEQYF.

The rearrangement joins TRBV28 to TRBJ2-5; unclear D gene. V was clipped by 4 bases and J by 3 bases, with 18 bases between them. CDR3 length equals 16 residues. Germline CDR1 MDHEN, CDR2 SYDVKM. Written as DNA, the CDR3 is TGTGCCAGCAGTTCCCCGGGTCAGGTACCAAAAGAGACCCAGTACTTC. Translation: CASSSPGQVPKETQYF.

This clone was picked up a small number of times. In the same sample, other DNA sequences code for this CDR3. V usage is TRBV5-1 and J usage is TRBJ1-1; TRBD1 is a possible D gene (6 bases). Germline CDR1 SGHRS, CDR2 YFSETQ. Trimming cost V 2 bases and J 8 bases, with 7 bases left between them. This CDR3 contains 11 residues. The chain's CDR3 is CASSFGQEAFF. The DNA for the CDR3 is TGCGCCAGCAGCTTCGGACAGGAAGCTTTCTTT.

The chain couples TRBV11-2 to TRBJ2-1; the D gene is possibly TRBD1 (5 bases). Germline loops: CDR1 SGHAT, CDR2 FQNNGV. V gave up 5 bases and J gave up 7 bases, with 12 bases separating them. CDR3 length: 13 amino acids. The CDR3 coding sequence is TGTGCCAGCAGCCACCCCTCAGGGAATGAGCAGTTCTTC. Its protein product is CASSHPSGNEQFF.

A remark on this clone: This specimen includes other DNA sequences encoding the same CDR3. This chain links TRBV5-6 with TRBJ2-7; possibly TRBD1 for D (5 bases). The CDR3 extends over 13 amino acids. Per the germline V gene, CDR1 is SGHDT and CDR2 is YYEEEE. The V end lost 0 bases, the J end lost 3 bases, and 7 bases lay between the germline ends. The CDR3 DNA sequence: TGTGCCAGCAGCTTGGCTCAGGGCTACGAGCAGTACTTC. It encodes CASSLAQGYEQYF.

CDR3 sequence: CASSLRSPYEQYF. The CDR3 nucleotides are TGTGCCAGCAGCTTAAGGTCCCCCTACGAGCAGTACTTC. The chain combines TRBV7-3 with TRBJ2-7, with unresolved D. The V end was cut by 1 base, the J end by 2 bases, with 6 bases between. Germline V CDR1 and CDR2: SGHTA, FQGTGA. This CDR3 is 13 amino acids long.